This entry lists 13 T cell receptor beta chains sequenced from one sample in a study of T cell repertoires in cytomegalovirus infection. Their antigens are not known. TCRdb independently ran MiXCR on the reads; one entry per CDR3 protein. The sample lists about 83,000 distinct CDR3 sequences; 20% to 30% were seen once. Sequencing used CD8+ T cells from cultured PBMCs, obtained from culture after CMV antigen stimulation. These receptors all stem from a human donor in good health (CMV status not recorded). Some clones in this sample may be carry-over from other donors' samples.

This clonotype was detected only a few times. This chain links TRBV7-3 with TRBJ1-6; the D gene is possibly TRBD1 (6 bases). CDR1 is SGHTA and CDR2 is FQGTGA in the germline V gene. This CDR3 contains 15 residues. Trimming stripped 2 bases from V and 10 bases from J, with 15 bases between. CDR3 amino acids: CASSLGTGLGSPLHF. The CDR3 DNA sequence: TGTGCCAGCAGCTTAGGCACAGGGTTGGGGTCACCCCTCCACTTT.

This clonotype has only a few counts. This rearrangement joins TRBV10-1 to TRBJ1-1; D is uncertain. The germline CDR1 and CDR2 sequences are WNHNN and SYGVQD (reference sequence). The V end was cut by 5 bases, the J end by 8 bases, with 9 bases between. The CDR3 has 11 residues. CDR3 coding DNA: TGCGCCAGCAGTTTGGGGAAAGAAGCTTTCTTT. Protein: CASSLGKEAFF.

A note on this clonotype: Since the CDR3 does not end with the conserved phenylalanine or tryptophan, this likely comes from a read error. The chain carries TRBV28 and TRBJ1-1; D gene uncertain. V lost 7 bases, J lost 2 bases, and 5 bases lay in between. Germline V gives CDR1 MDHEN, CDR2 SYDVKM. The CDR3 is made up of 11 amino acids. DNA of the CDR3: TGTGCCAGCAAGGGTAACACTGAAGCTTTCTTA. It encodes CASKGNTEAFL.

CDR3 in DNA: TGTGCCAGCAGTGATCGGAGGGGGCAAGAGACCCAGTACTTC. Its protein is CASSDRRGQETQYF. The genes are TRBV2 and TRBJ2-5; TRBD1 or TRBD2 may be the D gene (6 bases each). The CDR3 length is 14 residues. The germline CDR1 and CDR2 sequences are SNHLY and FYNNEI. Trimming stripped 3 bases from V and 2 bases from J, with 10 bases between.

This clonotype has only a few counts. The chain couples TRBV5-1 to TRBJ2-7; the D gene could be TRBD1 or TRBD2 (5 bases each). Germline V lookup: CDR1 SGHRS, CDR2 YFSETQ. The CDR3 has 16 amino acids. The V gene lost 4 bases and the J gene lost 6 bases, with 23 bases spanning the gap. Here the CDR3 reads CASSPQGWGPAAEQYF. The DNA of the CDR3 is TGCGCCAGCAGCCCCCAGGGTTGGGGACCCGCCGCCGAGCAGTACTTC.

At least ten counts were recorded for this clonotype. The chain carries TRBV2 and TRBJ1-2, with 7 bases aligning to TRBD1. From germline, CDR1 is SNHLY and CDR2 FYNNEI. Unmatched junction bases numbered 7, after V lost 4 bases and J lost 2 bases. The CDR3 is 15 amino acids. The CDR3 sequence is CASSGGRGNNYGYTF. CDR3 nucleotides: TGTGCCAGCAGTGGGGGCAGGGGGAACAACTATGGCTACACCTTC.

Ten or more counts support this clonotype. The chain employs TRBV7-2 and TRBJ2-7, with 12 positions matching TRBD2. The V gene end was trimmed by 4 bases and the J gene end by 6 bases; junction bases not matched to a gene: 10. The CDR3 has 16 amino acids. Germline-derived CDR1 and CDR2 are SGHTA and FQGNSA. The chain's CDR3 is CASSSRLAGGPLEQYF. Written as DNA, the CDR3 is TGTGCCAGCAGCTCAAGGCTAGCGGGGGGGCCTCTCGAGCAGTACTTC.

Only a few counts were recorded for this clonotype. J is TRBJ1-1 and V is TRBV2; 10 bases map to TRBD1. With 6 bases clipped from V and 5 bases from J, the junction kept 6 bases outside the gene matches. This CDR3 region has 14 residues. CDR1 SNHLY and CDR2 FYNNEI come from the germline V gene. CDR3 amino acids: CASSLTGGGTEAFF. CDR3 sequence (DNA): TGTGCCAGCAGCCTGACAGGGGGCGGAACTGAAGCTTTCTTT.

This clonotype was detected ten times or more. This chain connects TRBV7-6 to TRBJ2-3, with D tentatively TRBD1 or TRBD2 (6 bases each). Germline assignment: CDR1 SGHVS and CDR2 FNYEAQ. The CDR3 totals 12 residues. V lost 5 bases to trimming and J lost 6 bases, with 9 bases between them. The CDR3 DNA reads as TGTGCCAGCAGCAGGGGGGTGGATACGCAGTATTTT. Translating it yields CASSRGVDTQYF.

As for this clonotype: One base away lies a much larger clone, so this may be a sequencing read error. The chain joins TRBV7-2 to TRBJ2-7, with 8 bases aligning to TRBD1. CDR1 SGHTA and CDR2 FQGNSA come from the germline V gene. The CDR3 spans 14 residues. J lost 2 bases, V lost 7 bases, and 7 bases had no gene match. CDR3 in DNA: TGTGCCAGCACGAAAGGGACAGGACCCTACGAGCAGTACTTC. Translation: CASTKGTGPYEQYF.

The chain couples TRBV4-3 to TRBJ1-1, with unresolved D. This CDR3 has 14 residues. Per the germline V gene, CDR1 is LGHNA and CDR2 is YSLEER. V was trimmed by 0 bases and J by 1 base, leaving 6 bases between them. CDR3 amino acids: CASSQERANTEAFF. The CDR3 nucleotides read TGCGCCAGCAGCCAAGAAAGAGCGAACACTGAAGCTTTCTTT.

This clonotype was observed a handful of times. The chain is built from TRBV28 and TRBJ2-3, with a tentative D call TRBD1 (5 bases). The germline V gene has CDR1 MDHEN and CDR2 SYDVKM. This CDR3 spans 14 amino acids. V lost 6 bases to trimming and J lost 2 bases, with 12 bases between them. The CDR3 sequence: CASRGPRPTDTQYF. As DNA, the CDR3 is TGTGCCAGCAGGGGGCCGCGACCCACAGATACGCAGTATTTT.

V gene TRBV9 combines with J gene TRBJ2-3, with D tentatively TRBD2 (6 bases). The CDR3 sequence is 12 residues long. Trimming removed 3 bases at V and 9 bases at J, with 11 bases between. In germline, CDR1 is SGDLS, CDR2 YYNGEE. Here the CDR3 reads CASSEPSDTQYF. The CDR3, as DNA: TGTGCCAGCAGCGAACCTAGCGACACGCAGTATTTT.